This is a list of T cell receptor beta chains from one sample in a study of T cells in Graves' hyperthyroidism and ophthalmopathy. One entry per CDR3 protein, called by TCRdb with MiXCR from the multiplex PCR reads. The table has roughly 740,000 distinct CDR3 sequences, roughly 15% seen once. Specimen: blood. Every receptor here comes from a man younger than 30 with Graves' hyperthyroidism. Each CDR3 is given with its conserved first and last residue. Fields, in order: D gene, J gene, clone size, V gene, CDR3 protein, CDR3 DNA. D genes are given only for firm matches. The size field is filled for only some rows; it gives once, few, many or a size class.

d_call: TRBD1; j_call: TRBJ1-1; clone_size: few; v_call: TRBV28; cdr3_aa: CASSLPTGGHGSNTEAFF; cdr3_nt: TGTGCCAGCAGTTTACCAACAGGGGGGCATGGGTCGAACACTGAAGCTTTCTTT
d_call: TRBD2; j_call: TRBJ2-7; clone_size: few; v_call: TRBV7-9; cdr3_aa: CASSHGFSGGLNEQYF; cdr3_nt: TGTGCCAGCAGCCACGGGTTCTCGGGAGGCTTGAACGAGCAGTACTTC
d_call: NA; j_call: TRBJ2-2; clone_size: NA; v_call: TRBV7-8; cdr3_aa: CASRSGLPAGELFF; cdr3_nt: TGTGCCAGCCGTTCGGGACTCCCGGCCGGGGAGCTGTTTTTT
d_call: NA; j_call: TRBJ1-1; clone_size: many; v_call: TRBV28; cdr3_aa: CASSSGPRAFF; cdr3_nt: TGTGCCAGCAGTTCCGGACCCAGGGCTTTCTTT
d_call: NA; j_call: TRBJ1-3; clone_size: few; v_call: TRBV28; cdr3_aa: CASSFKVNTIYF; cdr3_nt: TGTGCCAGCAGTTTCAAGGTGAACACCATATATTTT
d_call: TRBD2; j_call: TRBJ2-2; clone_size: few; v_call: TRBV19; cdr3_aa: CASSTTLAGGINTGELFF; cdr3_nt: TGTGCCAGTAGTACCACACTAGCGGGGGGGATTAACACCGGGGAGCTGTTTTTT
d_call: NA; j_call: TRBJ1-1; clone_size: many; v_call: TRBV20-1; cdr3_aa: CSAPGGSEHTEAFF; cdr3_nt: TGCAGTGCACCGGGAGGCTCGGAGCACACTGAAGCTTTCTTT
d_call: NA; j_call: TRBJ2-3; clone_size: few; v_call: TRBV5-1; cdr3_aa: CASSLRTEATDTQYF; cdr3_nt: TGCGCCAGCAGCTTGCGGACTGAAGCCACAGATACGCAGTATTTT
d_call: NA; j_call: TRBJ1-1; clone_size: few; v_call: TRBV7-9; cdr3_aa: CASSELGLMNTEAFF; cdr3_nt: TGTGCCAGCAGCGAGCTGGGACTTATGAACACTGAAGCTTTCTTT
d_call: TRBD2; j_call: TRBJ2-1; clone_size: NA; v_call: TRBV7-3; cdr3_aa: CASGRTSGSIYEQFF; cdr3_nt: TGTGCCAGCGGCCGGACTAGCGGGAGTATCTATGAGCAGTTCTTC
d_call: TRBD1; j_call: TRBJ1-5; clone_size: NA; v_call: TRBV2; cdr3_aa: CASRLGQSNQPQHF; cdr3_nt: TGTGCCAGCAGACTGGGACAGAGCAATCAGCCCCAGCATTTT
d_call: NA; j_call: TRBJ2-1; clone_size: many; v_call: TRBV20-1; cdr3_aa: CSARVYNEQFF; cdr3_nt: TGCAGTGCTAGGGTATACAATGAGCAGTTCTTC
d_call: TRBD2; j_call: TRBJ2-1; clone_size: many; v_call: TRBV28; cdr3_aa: CASSFPGLAGFYEQFF; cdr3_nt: TGTGCCAGCAGTTTCCCCGGACTAGCGGGCTTCTATGAGCAGTTCTTC
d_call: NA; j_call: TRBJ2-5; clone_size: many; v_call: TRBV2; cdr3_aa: CASSPSDGQWEETQYF; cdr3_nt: TGTGCCAGCAGCCCCTCCGACGGACAGTGGGAAGAGACCCAGTACTTC
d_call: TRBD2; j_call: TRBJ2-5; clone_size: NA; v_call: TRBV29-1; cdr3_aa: CSVEIAGAGETQYF; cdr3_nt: TGCAGCGTTGAAATAGCGGGAGCAGGAGAGACCCAGTACTTC
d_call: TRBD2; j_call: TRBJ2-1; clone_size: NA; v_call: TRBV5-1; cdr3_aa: CASSSSATSAEQFF; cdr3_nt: TGCGCCAGCAGCAGTTCCGCGACTAGCGCTGAGCAGTTCTTC
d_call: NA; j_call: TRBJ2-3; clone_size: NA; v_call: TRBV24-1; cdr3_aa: CATSDASRQGGVDTQYF; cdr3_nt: TGTGCCACCAGTGATGCGTCCCGACAGGGAGGGGTAGATACGCAGTATTTT
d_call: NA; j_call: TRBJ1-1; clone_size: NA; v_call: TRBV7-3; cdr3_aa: CASSRVGGGGTEAFF; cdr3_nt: TGTGCCAGCAGTCGCGTGGGGGGGGGCGGCACTGAAGCTTTCTTT
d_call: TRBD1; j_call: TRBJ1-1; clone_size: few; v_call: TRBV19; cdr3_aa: CASSPTGQGLIGAFF; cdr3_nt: TGTGCCAGTAGCCCCACGGGACAGGGGCTGATCGGAGCTTTCTTT
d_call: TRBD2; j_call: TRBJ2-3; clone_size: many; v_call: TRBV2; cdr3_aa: CASSLTSGYTDTQYF; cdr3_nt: TGTGCCAGCAGCCTGACTAGCGGATACACAGATACGCAGTATTTT
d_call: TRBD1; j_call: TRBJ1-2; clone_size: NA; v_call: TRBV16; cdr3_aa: CASSQSGQGDGYTF; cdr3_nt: TGTGCCAGCAGCCAATCGGGACAGGGGGATGGCTACACCTTC
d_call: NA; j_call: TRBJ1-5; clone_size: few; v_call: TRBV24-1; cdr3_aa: CATSDTNSNQPQHF; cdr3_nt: TGTGCCACCAGTGATACGAATAGCAATCAGCCCCAGCATTTT
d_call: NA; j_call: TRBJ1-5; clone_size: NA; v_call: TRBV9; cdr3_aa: CASSLYAGTNQPQHF; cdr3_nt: TGTGCCAGCAGTTTATACGCAGGGACCAATCAGCCCCAGCATTTT
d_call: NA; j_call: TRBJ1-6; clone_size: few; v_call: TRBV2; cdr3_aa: CASSEPPLGKGVYNSPLHF; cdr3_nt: TGTGCCAGCAGTGAACCCCCCTTGGGGAAGGGAGTTTATAATTCACCCCTCCACTTT
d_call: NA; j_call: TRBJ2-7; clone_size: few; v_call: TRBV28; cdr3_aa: CASRPFQGSYEQYF; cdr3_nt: TGTGCCAGCCGCCCCTTTCAGGGCTCCTACGAGCAGTACTTC
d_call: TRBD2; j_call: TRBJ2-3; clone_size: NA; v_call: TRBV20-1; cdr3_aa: CSARVAGYTQYF; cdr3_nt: TGCAGTGCTAGAGTAGCGGGTTATACGCAGTATTTT
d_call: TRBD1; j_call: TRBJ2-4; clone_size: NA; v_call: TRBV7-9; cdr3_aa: CASRPLWGQGAKNIQYF; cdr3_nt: TGTGCCAGCAGACCTCTTTGGGGACAGGGGGCCAAAAACATTCAGTACTTC
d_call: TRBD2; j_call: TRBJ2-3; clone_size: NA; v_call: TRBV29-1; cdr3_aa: CSLIIAGGTDTQYF; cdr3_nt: TGCAGCTTGATTATAGCGGGAGGCACAGATACGCAGTATTTT
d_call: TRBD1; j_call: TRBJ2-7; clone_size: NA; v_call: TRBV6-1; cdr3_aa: CASSPLRQGVYEQYF; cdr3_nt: TGTGCCAGCAGCCCCCTGCGACAGGGGGTGTACGAGCAGTACTTC
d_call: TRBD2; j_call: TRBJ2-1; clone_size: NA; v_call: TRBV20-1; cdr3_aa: CSANPGGSYNEQFF; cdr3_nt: TGCAGTGCTAATCCGGGAGGCTCCTACAATGAGCAGTTCTTC
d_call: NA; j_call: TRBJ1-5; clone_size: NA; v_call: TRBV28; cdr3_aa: CASSLLWGFSQPQHF; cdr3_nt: TGTGCCAGCAGCCTGCTGTGGGGTTTTAGTCAGCCCCAGCATTTT
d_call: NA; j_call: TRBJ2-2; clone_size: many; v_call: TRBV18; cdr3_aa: CASSPLAQGDGELFF; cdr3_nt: TGTGCCAGCTCACCACTCGCACAGGGTGACGGGGAGCTGTTTTTT
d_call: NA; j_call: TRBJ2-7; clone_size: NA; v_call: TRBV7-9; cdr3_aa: CASSLESDEQYF; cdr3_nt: TGTGCCAGCAGCTTAGAATCGGACGAGCAGTACTTC
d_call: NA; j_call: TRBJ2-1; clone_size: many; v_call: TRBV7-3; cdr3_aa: CASSYRDNHNEQFF; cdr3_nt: TGTGCCAGCAGCTATCGGGATAATCACAATGAGCAGTTCTTC
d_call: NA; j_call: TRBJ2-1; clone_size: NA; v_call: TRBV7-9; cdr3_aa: CASSFVGPLARQFF; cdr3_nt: TGTGCCAGCAGCTTCGTGGGCCCCCTAGCGCGGCAGTTCTTC
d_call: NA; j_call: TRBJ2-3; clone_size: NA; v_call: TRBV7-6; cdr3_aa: CASSTDPSGGPYF; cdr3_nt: TGTGCCAGCAGTACGGACCCGAGTGGGGGTCCGTATTTT
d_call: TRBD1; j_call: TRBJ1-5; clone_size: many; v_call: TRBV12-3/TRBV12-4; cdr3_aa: CASSSDRDQPQHF; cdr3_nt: TGTGCCAGCAGCTCGGACAGGGATCAGCCCCAGCATTTT
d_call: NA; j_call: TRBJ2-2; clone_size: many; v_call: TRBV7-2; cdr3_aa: CASSLDWDHPAAAGELFF; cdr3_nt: TGTGCCAGCAGCTTAGACTGGGACCACCCAGCGGCTGCCGGGGAGCTGTTTTTT
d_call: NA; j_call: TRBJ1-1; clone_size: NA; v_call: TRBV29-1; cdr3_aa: CSVQEGMNTEAFF; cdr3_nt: TGCAGCGTGCAGGAGGGGATGAACACTGAAGCTTTCTTT
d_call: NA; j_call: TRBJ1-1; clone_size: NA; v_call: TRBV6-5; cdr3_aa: CASSYSTGGATEAFF; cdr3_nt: TGTGCCAGCAGTTACTCTACCGGAGGGGCCACTGAAGCTTTCTTT
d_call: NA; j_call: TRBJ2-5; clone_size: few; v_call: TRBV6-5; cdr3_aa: CASSYSYSGYSRETQYF; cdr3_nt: TGTGCCAGCAGTTACTCGTACAGCGGGTACAGTCGGGAGACCCAGTACTTC